These 19 T cell receptor beta chains were all obtained from the same sample, sequenced in a study of T cell responses to AZD1222 COVID-19 vaccine. Sequenced by immunoSEQ multiplex PCR; TCRdb stores in-frame clones only, minus some. The sample has about 200,000 clones, approximately 90% seen once. Here the sequenced sample was peripheral blood, taken 28 days after the second AZD1222 dose. The receptors derive from an adult who received the AZD1222 COVID-19 vaccine.

This rearrangement joins TRBV5-1 to TRBJ1-3; D gene ambiguous. V was cut by 0 bases and J by 4 bases, with 5 bases left in between. The CDR3 runs to 13 residues. The germline gives CDR1 SGHRS, CDR2 YFSETQ. The CDR3 is CASSLEAGNTIYF. The DNA of the CDR3 is TGCGCCAGCAGCTTGGAGGCGGGAAACACCATATATTTT.

The chain's CDR3 is CSVLRDRGPTEAFF. The CDR3, as DNA: TGCAGCGTCCTGAGGGACAGGGGGCCCACTGAAGCTTTCTTT. The genes are TRBV29-1 and TRBJ1-1; 12 positions match TRBD1. Germline CDR1 and CDR2: SQVTM and ANQGSEA. J gave up 4 bases and V 6 bases, and 6 bases lay outside the gene matches. This CDR3 is 14 amino acids long.

This chain connects TRBV27 to TRBJ2-3, with TRBD2 identical over 7 bases. The CDR3 has 15 amino acids. Per germline, CDR1 MNHEY and CDR2 SMNVEV (reference sequence). V lost 2 bases, J lost 4 bases, and 6 bases stayed unmatched. The CDR3 protein is CASSLRSGKPDTQYF. CDR3 sequence (DNA): TGTGCCAGCAGTTTACGGAGCGGGAAACCAGATACGCAGTATTTT.

The rearrangement joins TRBV19 to TRBJ2-1, with 9 bases identical to TRBD1. This CDR3 has 15 residues. With V trimmed by 8 bases and J by 11 bases, 16 bases remained unmatched. Germline V CDR1 and CDR2: LNHDA, SQIVND (reference sequence). The CDR3 DNA follows: TGTGCCAGTCGCGACCGGGGACAGGGAGGGCCCAAGCAGTTCTTC. This sequence encodes CASRDRGQGGPKQFF.

This chain links TRBV7-2 with TRBJ2-7, with D perhaps matching TRBD1 or TRBD2 (5 bases each). There are 13 residues in the CDR3. Trimming removed 5 bases from V and 3 bases from J, with 11 bases in between. CDR1 is SGHTA and CDR2 is FQGNSA in the germline V gene. The CDR3 spells CASSPGPIYEQYF. The CDR3 DNA reads TGTGCCAGCAGCCCGGGACCCATCTACGAGCAGTACTTC.

This clone was detected once. This chain joins TRBV7-8 and TRBJ1-2, with 10 bases fitting TRBD1. Germline V gene lookup returns CDR1 SGHVS and CDR2 FQNEAQ. CDR3 size: 15 residues. The V and J ends lost 4 bases and 5 bases, in that order; junction bases with no gene match: 7. For the CDR3, the DNA is TGTGCCAGCAGCTACGCCGGGACAGGGGATTATGGCTACACCTTC. Its protein product is CASSYAGTGDYGYTF.

This chain uses TRBV13 with TRBJ2-1, with TRBD2 matching over 12 bases. The CDR3 length is 19 residues. The germline V gene has CDR1 PRHDT and CDR2 FYEKMQ (reference sequence). The ends lost 3 bases at V and 2 bases at J; junction bases unmatched: 11. Written as DNA, the CDR3 is TGTGCCAGCAGCTTCCGACTCACCCGGACTAGCGGGACCTACAATGAGCAGTTCTTC. It codes for CASSFRLTRTSGTYNEQFF.

This chain connects TRBV27 to TRBJ2-7; 9 nucleotides agree with TRBD1. Per germline, CDR1 MNHEY and CDR2 SMNVEV (reference sequence). This CDR3 spans 15 amino acids. Trimming cost V 3 bases and J 5 bases; bases outside gene matches: 8. CDR3: CASSLGGTGLNEQYF. The CDR3 nucleotides are TGTGCCAGCAGTTTGGGCGGGACAGGGTTGAACGAGCAGTACTTC.

The J gene is TRBJ2-1, the V gene TRBV6-4; perhaps TRBD2 as D (5 bases). The CDR3 has 13 residues. V was pared by 3 bases and J by 5 bases, with 8 bases between. In germline, CDR1 is MRHNA, CDR2 SNTAGT. CDR3 DNA: TGTGCCAGCAGTGAGACTATCAACAATGAGCAGTTCTTC. Translating gives CASSETINNEQFF.

The genes are TRBV11-2 and TRBJ2-3, with D possibly matching TRBD1 (6 bases). V was pared by 0 bases and J by 4 bases, with 11 bases between. The germline CDR1 and CDR2 sequences are SGHAT and FQNNGV. The CDR3 totals 15 residues. The CDR3 loop reads CASSLEGRGPDTQYF. The CDR3 DNA sequence: TGTGCCAGCAGCTTAGAAGGCAGGGGACCAGATACGCAGTATTTT.

The rearrangement uses TRBV11-2 and TRBJ2-1; 7 nucleotides match TRBD2. V lost 3 bases, J lost 6 bases, and 5 bases stayed unmatched. This CDR3 spans 14 amino acids. Germline CDR1 is SGHAT and CDR2 is FQNNGV. This CDR3 reads CASSFRGSVNEQFF. The CDR3 DNA reads as TGTGCCAGCAGCTTTCGCGGGAGCGTCAATGAGCAGTTCTTC.

The chain employs TRBV23-1 and TRBJ1-4; D not resolved. TRBV23-1 falls under the ORF class, with uncertain function. V lost 3 bases to trimming and J lost 6 bases, with 14 bases between them. The CDR3 loop spans 15 amino acids. CDR3 region: CASSHRIDKDEKLFF. CDR3 in DNA: TGCGCCAGCAGTCATCGTATAGACAAAGATGAAAAACTGTTTTTT.

This clone occurred once. The chain has TRBV15 and TRBJ1-3; perhaps TRBD1 as D (5 bases). The CDR3 extends over 16 amino acids. V gave up 5 bases and J gave up 8 bases, with 22 bases separating them. In germline, CDR1 is LNHNV, CDR2 YYDKDF (reference sequence). Written as DNA, the CDR3 is TGTGCCACCAGCTCGCGAAGCGGGGGGAAGCTTTACACCATATATTTT. This encodes CATSSRSGGKLYTIYF.

The chain links TRBV7-9 to TRBJ2-3, with D unresolved. V lost 5 bases, J lost 6 bases, and 12 bases lay in between. This CDR3 comprises 13 residues. The germline V gene encodes CDR1 SEHNR and CDR2 FQNEAQ (reference sequence). In nucleotides, the CDR3 is TGTGCCAGCAGCCCGAGTTCGCGGGATACGCAGTATTTT. Residues: CASSPSSRDTQYF. Supplemented by reference TRBV7-9 and TRBJ2-3, the full variable domain reads DTGVSQNPRHKITKRGQNVTFRCDPISEHNRLYWYRQTLGQGPEFLTYFQNEAQLEKSRLLSDRFSAERPKGSFSTLEIQRTEQGDSAMYLCASSPSSRDTQYFGPGTRLTVL.

J is TRBJ2-1 and V is TRBV11-3, with a tentative D call TRBD2 (6 bases). Germline CDR1 reads SGHNT; CDR2 reads YENEEA. Trimming pared 5 bases from V and 10 bases from J, leaving 21 bases between. CDR3 size: 15 residues. DNA of the CDR3: TGTGCCAGCAGCCCGGTCCCCGTGGCGGGAAGAGAGCAGTTCTTC. It specifies CASSPVPVAGREQFF.

This chain connects TRBV30 to TRBJ1-2; D is undetermined. The CDR3 has 13 residues. V was shortened by 4 bases and J by 6 bases, with 15 bases between the two germline ends. Per germline, CDR1 GTSNPN and CDR2 SVGIG (reference sequence). The CDR3 region has the DNA TGTGCCTGGATCGGAGGGTGGGGAAATGGCTACACCTTC. This translates into CAWIGGWGNGYTF.

V and J are TRBV5-1 and TRBJ1-1; the D is unclear. V lost 4 bases, J lost 4 bases, and 11 bases lay in between. This CDR3 contains 13 residues. Germline V gives CDR1 SGHRS, CDR2 YFSETQ. This CDR3 reads CASSDRPGTEAFF. The CDR3 DNA reads as TGCGCCAGCAGCGACCGGCCGGGCACTGAAGCTTTCTTT.

This clone was counted only a few times. The chain combines TRBV25-1 with TRBJ2-7, with D unclear. V shed 3 bases and J shed 4 bases, with 4 bases lying between them. Germline CDR1 is MGHDK and CDR2 is SYGVNS. The CDR3 has 11 residues. The CDR3 here is CASSDLYEQYF. In DNA, the CDR3 is TGTGCCAGCAGTGATTTGTACGAGCAGTACTTC.

CDR3 amino acids: CASSIFGEYNEQFF. CDR3 nucleotides: TGTGCCAGCAGCATCTTCGGGGAGTACAATGAGCAGTTCTTC. The genes are TRBV7-3 and TRBJ2-1; tentative D call: TRBD2 (5 bases). CDR1 is SGHTA and CDR2 is FQGTGA in the germline V gene. This CDR3 region has 14 residues. V was pared by 5 bases and J by 4 bases, with 12 bases between. The full variable domain, in which reference TRBV7-3 and TRBJ2-1 provide the parts outside the CDR3, is GAGVSQTPSNKVTEKGKYVELRCDPISGHTALYWYRQSLGQGPEFLIYFQGTGAADDSGLPNDRFFAVRPEGSVSTLKIQRTERGDSAVYLCASSIFGEYNEQFFGPGTRLTVL.